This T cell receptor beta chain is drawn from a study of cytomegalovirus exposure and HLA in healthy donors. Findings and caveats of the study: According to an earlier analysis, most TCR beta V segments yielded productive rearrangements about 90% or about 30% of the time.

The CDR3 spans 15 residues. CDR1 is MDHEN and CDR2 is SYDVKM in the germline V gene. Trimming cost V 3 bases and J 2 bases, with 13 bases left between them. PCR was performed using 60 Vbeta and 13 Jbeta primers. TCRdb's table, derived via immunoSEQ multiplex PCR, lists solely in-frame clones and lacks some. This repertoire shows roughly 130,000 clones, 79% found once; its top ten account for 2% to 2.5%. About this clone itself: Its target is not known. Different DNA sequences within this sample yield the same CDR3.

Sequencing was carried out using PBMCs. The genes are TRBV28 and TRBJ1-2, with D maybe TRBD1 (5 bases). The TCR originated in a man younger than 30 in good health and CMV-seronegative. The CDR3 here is CASSLGGAGNYGYTF. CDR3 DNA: TGTGCCAGCAGTTTGGGTGGGGCAGGCAACTATGGCTACACCTTC.